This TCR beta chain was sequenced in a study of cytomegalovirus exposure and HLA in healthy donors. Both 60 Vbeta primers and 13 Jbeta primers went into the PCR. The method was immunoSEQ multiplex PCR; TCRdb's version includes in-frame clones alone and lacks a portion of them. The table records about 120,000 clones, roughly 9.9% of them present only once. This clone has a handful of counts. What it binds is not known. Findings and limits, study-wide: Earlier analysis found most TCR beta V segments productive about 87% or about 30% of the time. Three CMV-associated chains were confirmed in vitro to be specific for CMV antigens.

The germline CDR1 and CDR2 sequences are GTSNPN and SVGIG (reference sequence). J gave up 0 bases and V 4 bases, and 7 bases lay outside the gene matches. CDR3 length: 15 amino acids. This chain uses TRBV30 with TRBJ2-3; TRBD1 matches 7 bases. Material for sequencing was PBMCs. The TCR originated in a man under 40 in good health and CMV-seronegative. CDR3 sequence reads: CAWNQGQPSTDTQYF. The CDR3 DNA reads TGTGCCTGGAATCAGGGACAGCCTAGCACAGATACGCAGTATTTT.